Described below is a single T cell receptor beta chain sequence and its context. Its antigen is not identified. The sample is drawn from a study of shared clonotypes between healthy human individuals. Findings and caveats of the study: Represented diversity (both genetic and exposure-history) was limited by the small number of donors.

The material for each subset, its genomic DNA, was split evenly across several immunoSEQ plates. Clones were read by immunoSEQ multiplex PCR, and TCRdb kept only the in-frame ones, dropping some. The data show some 450,000 clones, around 77% seen once. Germline lookup yields CDR1 SGHRS and CDR2 YFSETQ. Deletions cut 0 bases from V and 3 bases from J, with 9 bases between. CDR3 length: 15 amino acids. This clonotype originated in a middle-aged woman in good health. Some clones in this sample may be carry-over from other donors' samples. The chain is built from TRBV5-1 and TRBJ1-4; weak D call: TRBD1 (5 bases). Sequencing was done on a sample of PBMCs. The CDR3 region has the DNA TGCGCCAGCAGCTTGGCCGAGGGGTCTAATGAAAAACTGTTTTTT. Translated, it gives CASSLAEGSNEKLFF. The full variable domain, rest sourced from reference TRBV5-1 and TRBJ1-4, is KAGVTQTPRYLIKTRGQQVTLSCSPISGHRSVSWYQQTPGQGLQFLFEYFSETQRNKGNFPGRFSGRQFSNSRSEMNVSTLELGDSALYLCASSLAEGSNEKLFFGSGTQLSVL.